The TCR beta chain described here comes from a study of blood T cell repertoires in COVID-19. Study details: Collection of acute and convalescent COVID-19 samples took place in the United States, Italy and Spain. PBMCs, B-cell-depleted T cells, or T cells were the source of the cDNA or gDNA that made up the material.

V shed 2 bases and J 0 bases; nucleotides not matched to a gene: 3. Looked up from germline, CDR1 is MNHNS and CDR2 is SASEGT. This CDR3 is 15 amino acids long. Study processing details: Nucleated cell number was recorded as an estimate derived from reference gene primer amplification. Here immunoSEQ multiplex PCR was the method, and the copy in TCRdb shows in-frame clones only, minus some. The V and J calls and the clone size are those of that table, but D and trimming were determined from the DNA. The sample includes about 180,000 clones, approximately 88% of them seen just once. Sequenced sample: peripheral blood. The sequence came from a woman aged 30 to 39 with acute or convalescent COVID-19. The V and J genes are TRBV6-1 and TRBJ2-7; 8 bases line up with TRBD2. CDR3 DNA sequence: TGTGCCAGCAGTGAAACGGGGGGGAGCTCCTACGAGCAGTACTTC. Translated: CASSETGGSSYEQYF.